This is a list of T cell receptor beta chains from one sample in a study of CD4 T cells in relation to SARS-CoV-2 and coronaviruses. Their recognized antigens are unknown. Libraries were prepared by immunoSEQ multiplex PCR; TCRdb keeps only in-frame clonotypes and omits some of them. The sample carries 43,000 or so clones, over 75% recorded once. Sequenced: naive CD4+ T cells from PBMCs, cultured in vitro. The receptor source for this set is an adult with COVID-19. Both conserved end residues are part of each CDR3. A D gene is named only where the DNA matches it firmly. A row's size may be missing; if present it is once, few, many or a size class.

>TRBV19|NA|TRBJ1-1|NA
CASLEGLNTEAFF
TGTGCCAGTTTAGAGGGCTTGAACACTGAAGCTTTCTTT
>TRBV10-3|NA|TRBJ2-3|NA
CAVAGNTDTQYF
TGTGCGGTCGCAGGGAATACAGATACGCAGTATTTT
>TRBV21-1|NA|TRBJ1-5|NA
CASTYPPKYSNQPQHF
TGTGCCAGCACCTACCCACCCAAATATAGCAATCAGCCCCAGCATTTT
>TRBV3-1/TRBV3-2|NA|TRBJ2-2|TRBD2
CASSQGGTRSGELFF
TGTGCCAGCAGCCAAGGGGGGACTAGATCCGGGGAGCTGTTTTTT
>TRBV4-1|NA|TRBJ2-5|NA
CASSQAVQETQYF
TGCGCCAGCAGCCAAGCAGTCCAAGAGACCCAGTACTTC
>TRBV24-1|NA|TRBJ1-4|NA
CATSDSSGTYEKLFF
TGTGCCACCAGTGATTCCTCCGGGACATATGAAAAACTGTTTTTT
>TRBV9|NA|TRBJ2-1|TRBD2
CASSPVGTSSYNEQFF
TGTGCCAGCAGCCCGGTAGGGACTAGCAGCTACAATGAGCAGTTCTTC
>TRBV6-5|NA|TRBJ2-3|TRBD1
CASRRTGSTDTQYF
TGTGCCAGCAGGAGGACAGGGAGCACAGATACGCAGTATTTT
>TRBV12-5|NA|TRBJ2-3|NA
CASGLDSPTDTQYF
TGTGCTAGTGGTTTGGACAGCCCCACAGATACGCAGTATTTT
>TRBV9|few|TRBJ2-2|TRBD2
CASSVGTSGRPGELFF
TGTGCCAGCAGCGTAGGGACTAGCGGGAGGCCCGGGGAGCTGTTTTTT
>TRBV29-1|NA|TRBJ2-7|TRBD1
CSVVGTGKYEQYF
TGCAGCGTTGTCGGGACAGGCAAATACGAGCAGTACTTC
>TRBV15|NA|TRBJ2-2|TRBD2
CATSRQASGRVAGELFF
TGTGCCACCAGTCGGCAGGCTAGCGGGAGGGTAGCCGGGGAGCTGTTTTTT
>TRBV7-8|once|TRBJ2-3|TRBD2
CASSPRTSGNTDTQYF
TGTGCCAGCAGCCCCCGGACTAGCGGAAACACAGATACGCAGTATTTT
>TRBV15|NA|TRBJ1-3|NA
CATSRGGISGNTIYF
TGTGCCACCAGCAGAGGTGGGATCTCTGGAAACACCATATATTTT
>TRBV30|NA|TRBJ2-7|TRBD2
CAWSGVSGLAGVEQYF
TGTGCCTGGAGTGGGGTATCGGGACTAGCGGGAGTCGAGCAGTACTTC
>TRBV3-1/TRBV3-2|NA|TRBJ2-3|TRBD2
CASSPGLAGDTQYF
TGTGCCAGCAGCCCGGGACTAGCGGGGGATACGCAGTATTTT
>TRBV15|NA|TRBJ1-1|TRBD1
CATSRDWGQGRGTEAFF
TGTGCCACCAGCAGAGATTGGGGACAGGGGAGGGGGACTGAAGCTTTCTTT
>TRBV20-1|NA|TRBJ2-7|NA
CSAPRSYEQYF
TGCAGTGCACCGAGGAGTTACGAGCAGTACTTC
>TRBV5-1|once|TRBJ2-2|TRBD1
CASSLGAGTGSAGELFF
TGCGCCAGCAGCCTAGGGGCCGGGACAGGGTCGGCCGGGGAGCTGTTTTTT
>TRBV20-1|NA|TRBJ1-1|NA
CSANDEWSAFF
TGCAGTGCGAACGACGAATGGTCAGCTTTCTTT
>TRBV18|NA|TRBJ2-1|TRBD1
CASSLGQGAINEQFF
TGTGCCAGCTCACTGGGACAGGGGGCGATCAATGAGCAGTTCTTC
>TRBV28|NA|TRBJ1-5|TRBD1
CASSPQTGGNQPQHF
TGTGCCAGCAGTCCCCAGACAGGGGGCAATCAGCCCCAGCATTTT
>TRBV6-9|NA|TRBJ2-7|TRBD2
CASSSRTSGSSYEQYF
TGTGCCAGCAGTTCTCGGACTAGCGGGAGCTCCTACGAGCAGTACTTC
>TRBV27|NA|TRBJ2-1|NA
CASSFKRSSYNEQFF
TGTGCCAGCAGTTTTAAGCGGAGCTCCTACAATGAGCAGTTCTTC
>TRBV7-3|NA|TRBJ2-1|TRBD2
CASSLSGRGHNEQFF
TGTGCCAGCAGCTTAAGCGGGAGGGGCCACAATGAGCAGTTCTTC
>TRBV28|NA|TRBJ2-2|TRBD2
CASSFWTSGDTGELFF
TGTGCCAGCAGCTTCTGGACTAGCGGGGACACCGGGGAGCTGTTTTTT
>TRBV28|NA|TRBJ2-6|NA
CASSGRGSGANVLTF
TGTGCCAGCAGTGGCAGGGGCTCTGGGGCCAACGTCCTGACTTTC
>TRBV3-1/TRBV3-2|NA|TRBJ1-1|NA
CASSQQGLHTEAFF
TGTGCCAGCAGCCAACAGGGCTTGCACACTGAAGCTTTCTTT
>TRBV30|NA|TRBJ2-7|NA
CAWSMTGREQYF
TGTGCCTGGAGTATGACAGGGAGGGAGCAGTACTTC
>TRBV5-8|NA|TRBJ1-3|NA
CASSPMVVSGNTIYF
TGTGCCAGCAGCCCGATGGTGGTCTCAGGAAACACCATATATTTT
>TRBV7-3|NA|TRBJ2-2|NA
CASSLISTGELFF
TGTGCCAGCAGCTTAATTTCCACCGGGGAGCTGTTTTTT
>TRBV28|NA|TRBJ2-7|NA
CASMGRAAYEQYF
TGTGCCAGCATGGGCAGAGCCGCCTACGAGCAGTACTTC
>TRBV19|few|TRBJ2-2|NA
CASSIVWFRATGELFF
TGTGCCAGTAGTATAGTGTGGTTCCGTGCCACCGGGGAGCTGTTTTTT
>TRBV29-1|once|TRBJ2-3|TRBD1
CSARGGQVFADTQYF
TGCAGCGCTCGAGGGGGACAGGTTTTTGCAGATACGCAGTATTTT
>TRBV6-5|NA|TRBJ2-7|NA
CASSRPGYDSYEQYF
TGTGCCAGCAGCCGCCCAGGGTACGACTCCTACGAGCAGTACTTC
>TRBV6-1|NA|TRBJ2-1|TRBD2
CASSEAGGYNEQFF
TGTGCCAGCAGTGAAGCGGGAGGGTACAATGAGCAGTTCTTC
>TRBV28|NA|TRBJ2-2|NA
CASRNTGELFF
TGTGCCAGCAGGAACACCGGGGAGCTGTTTTTT
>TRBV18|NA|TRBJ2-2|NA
CASSFLGPNTGELFF
TGTGCCAGCTCATTCTTGGGACCGAACACCGGGGAGCTGTTTTTT
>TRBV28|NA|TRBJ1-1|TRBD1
CASIGQGQRGGSEAFF
TGTGCCAGCATCGGACAGGGGCAAAGGGGGGGGTCTGAAGCTTTCTTT
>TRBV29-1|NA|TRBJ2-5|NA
CSGVLSEGTQYF
TGCAGCGGCGTCCTCAGCGAGGGGACCCAGTACTTC
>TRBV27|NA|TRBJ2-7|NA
CASSSLPLTVNEQYF
TGTGCCAGCAGCTCATTACCTCTGACAGTTAACGAGCAGTACTTC
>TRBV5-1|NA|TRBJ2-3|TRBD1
CASSARGRGDTQYF
TGCGCCAGCAGCGCCAGGGGGCGAGGGGATACGCAGTATTTT
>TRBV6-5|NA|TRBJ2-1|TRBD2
CASSYGLAGSNEQFF
TGTGCCAGCAGTTACGGACTAGCGGGCAGCAATGAGCAGTTCTTC
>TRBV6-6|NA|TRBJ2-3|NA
CASSGLITDTQYF
TGTGCCAGCAGTGGACTGATTACAGATACGCAGTATTTT
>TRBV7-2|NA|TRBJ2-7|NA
CASSLGFGSTYEQYF
TGTGCCAGCAGCTTAGGCTTTGGCAGCACCTACGAGCAGTACTTC
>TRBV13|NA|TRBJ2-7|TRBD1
CASRQQGAREQYF
TGTGCCAGCAGGCAACAGGGGGCACGGGAGCAGTACTTC
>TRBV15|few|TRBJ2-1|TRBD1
CATSKEGTGVVYEQFF
TGTGCCACCAGCAAGGAGGGGACAGGGGTTGTCTATGAGCAGTTCTTC
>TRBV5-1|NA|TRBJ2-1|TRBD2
CASSLEASGRRSYNEQFF
TGCGCCAGCAGCTTGGAGGCTAGCGGGAGACGTTCCTACAATGAGCAGTTCTTC